Following are 18 T cell receptor beta chains from one sample sequenced in a study of T cells in Graves' hyperthyroidism and ophthalmopathy. TCR beta CDR3 region amplification was performed from RNA transcripts. An initial round of RT-PCR targeting the TCR CDR3 relied on the HTBI primer set. TCRdb re-analysed the multiplex PCR reads in MiXCR, keeping a single row per CDR3 protein. The data show 300,000 to 500,000 distinct CDR3 sequences, with around 15% seen just once and around 28% held by the top ten. Sequenced material: blood. The receptors were gathered from a man in his fifties with Graves' ophthalmopathy.

This clonotype was seen at least ten times. J is TRBJ2-1 and V is TRBV2, with D perhaps assigned TRBD1 or TRBD2 (5 bases each). CDR3 size: 13 residues. Trimming removed 4 bases at V and 9 bases at J, with 13 bases between. CDR1 SNHLY and CDR2 FYNNEI come from the germline V gene. CDR3 sequence (DNA): TGTGCCAGCAGTGGCGCGAGGGACGGTGAGCAGTTCTTC. It encodes CASSGARDGEQFF.

The CDR3: CATSRPNQPQHF. The CDR3 region has the DNA TGTGCCACCAGCAGACCGAATCAGCCCCAGCATTTT. The J gene is TRBJ1-5, the V gene TRBV15; unclear D gene. The CDR3 is made up of 12 amino acids. V was clipped by 2 bases and J by 4 bases, with 3 bases between them. CDR1 and CDR2 from the germline V gene are LNHNV and YYDKDF (reference sequence).

This clonotype was detected ten times or more. This chain links TRBV4-1 with TRBJ2-5; D not certain. V lost 1 base and J 3 bases, leaving 6 bases between the germline ends. CDR1 is MGHRA, CDR2 YSYEKL, per germline. The CDR3 sequence is 13 residues long. DNA of the CDR3: TGCGCCAGCAGCCAAGGCCTAGAAGAGACCCAGTACTTC. This gives the protein CASSQGLEETQYF.

This clonotype appeared many times. This chain joins TRBV20-1 and TRBJ2-7; D call uncertain. Germline V gene data show CDR1 as DFQATT and CDR2 as SNEGSKA (reference sequence). The CDR3 is 14 amino acids. V was pared by 3 bases and J by 3 bases, with 15 bases between. This chain's CDR3 is CSASFVDGNYEQYF. The CDR3 coding sequence is TGCAGTGCTAGCTTTGTCGACGGCAACTACGAGCAGTACTTC.

This clonotype has only a few counts. This chain uses TRBV7-9 with TRBJ2-4, with 9 positions matching TRBD1. With V trimmed by 4 bases and J by 15 bases, 19 bases remained unmatched. This CDR3 region has 16 residues. CDR1 is SEHNR, CDR2 FQNEAQ, per germline (reference sequence). The CDR3 spells CASSSGTGFLPGAAYF. CDR3 bases: TGTGCCAGCAGCTCGGGGACAGGGTTCCTTCCTGGGGCTGCGTACTTC. The full variable domain, with the rest looked up from reference TRBV7-9 and TRBJ2-4, is DTGVSQNPRHKITKRGQNVTFRCDPISEHNRLYWYRQTLGQGPEFLTYFQNEAQLEKSRLLSDRFSAERPKGSFSTLEIQRTEQGDSAMYLCASSSGTGFLPGAAYFGAGTRLSVL.

The table lists this clonotype with many counts. The chain has TRBV15 and TRBJ1-5; no reliable D call. Germline CDR1 LNHNV, CDR2 YYDKDF (reference sequence). This CDR3 region has 13 residues. The V and J ends lost 0 bases and 3 bases respectively, with 3 bases between them. CDR3 DNA sequence: TGTGCCACCAGCAGAGATTTCAATCAGCCCCAGCATTTT. This translates into CATSRDFNQPQHF.

The rearrangement joins TRBV6-1 to TRBJ1-5; the match to TRBD1 covers 7 bases. CDR3 length: 16 residues. Germline CDR1 MNHNS, CDR2 SASEGT. Germline trimming cut 7 bases from V and 3 bases from J; bases unmatched to any gene: 12. The CDR3 DNA reads as TGTGCCAGCACCCGCACAGCCGGGACAGCCAATCAGCCCCAGCATTTT. It yields the protein CASTRTAGTANQPQHF.

This clonotype appeared many times. V usage is TRBV7-9 and J usage is TRBJ2-7; D might be TRBD1 (6 bases). Germline V gene sequence: CDR1 SEHNR, CDR2 FQNEAQ (reference sequence). Trimming removed 8 bases from V and 4 bases from J, with 18 bases in between. This CDR3 has 14 amino acids. The CDR3 here is CASGTGPGIYEQYF. CDR3 in DNA: TGTGCCAGCGGAACAGGGCCTGGAATTTACGAGCAGTACTTC.

This clonotype has only a few counts. Written as DNA, the CDR3 is TGTGCCAGCAGCTTGAAAAATAAGCGAGAGACCCAGTACTTC. Amino acids: CASSLKNKRETQYF. The genes are TRBV5-8 and TRBJ2-5, with D uncertain. V shed 1 base and J shed 4 bases, with 11 bases lying between them. CDR1 and CDR2 from the germline V gene are SGHTS and YDEGEE. The CDR3 is 14 amino acids.

This rearrangement joins TRBV11-2 to TRBJ2-7; D possibly corresponds to TRBD1 (6 bases). The germline gives CDR1 SGHAT, CDR2 FQNNGV. This CDR3 has 14 amino acids. V shed 6 bases and J shed 2 bases, with 14 bases lying between them. Here the CDR3 DNA reads TGTGCCAGCAGTAGCCAGGGGCGGACCTACGAGCAGTACTTC. This codes for CASSSQGRTYEQYF.

This clonotype came up many times. CDR3 amino acids: CATKGQVAPCTEAFF. The CDR3 nucleotides are TGTGCCACCAAAGGACAGGTGGCACCCTGCACTGAAGCTTTCTTT. This rearrangement joins TRBV24-1 to TRBJ1-1; 7 positions agree with TRBD1. V shed 8 bases and J 4 bases; nucleotides not matched to a gene: 12. The CDR3 length is 15 residues. CDR1 and CDR2 (germline): KGHDR, SFDVKD.

This clonotype was seen many times. This sequence joins TRBV3-1 and TRBJ2-2; no definite D call. The V gene's germline CDR1 is LGHDT and CDR2 YNNKEL (reference sequence). The V gene lost 2 bases and the J gene lost 5 bases, with 9 bases spanning the gap. This CDR3 has 14 amino acids. CDR3 nucleotide sequence: TGTGCCAGCAGCCAACAAAAACGGACCGGGGAGCTGTTTTTT. Translating it yields CASSQQKRTGELFF.

This clonotype has only a few counts. This may arise from a read error, as a much more abundant clone is one base away. The chain combines TRBV20-1 with TRBJ2-7; 10 nucleotides agree with TRBD2. This CDR3 comprises 14 residues. V shed 0 bases, J shed 6 bases, and the junction held 5 bases outside the gene matches. CDR1 DFQATT and CDR2 SNEGSKA come from the germline V gene (reference sequence). The CDR3 loop reads CSARDSGRWCEQYF. The CDR3 DNA sequence: TGCAGTGCTAGAGATAGCGGGAGGTGGTGCGAGCAGTACTTC.

This clonotype was found many times. This rearrangement joins TRBV12-5 to TRBJ2-5; 9 nucleotides align to TRBD2. In germline, CDR1 is LGHNT, CDR2 FRNRAP. J gave up 5 bases and V 6 bases, and 10 bases lay outside the gene matches. The CDR3 has 15 residues. In nucleotides, the CDR3 is TGTGCTAGTGGCCCCGGTAGCGGGAGAGGGGAGACCCAGTACTTC. Amino acids: CASGPGSGRGETQYF.

At least ten counts were recorded for this clonotype. This rearrangement joins TRBV30 to TRBJ1-5; a possible D gene is TRBD1 (6 bases). Germline CDR1 and CDR2: GTSNPN and SVGIG (reference sequence). The CDR3 consists of 14 residues. V was pared by 3 bases and J by 4 bases, with 13 bases between. CDR3 in amino acids: CAWRTRDTNQPQHF. The CDR3 nucleotides read TGTGCCTGGAGAACCCGGGACACAAATCAGCCCCAGCATTTT.

At least ten counts were recorded for this clonotype. This sequence joins TRBV10-3 and TRBJ2-5, with D perhaps matching TRBD1 or TRBD2 (5 bases each). The germline CDR1 and CDR2 sequences are ENHRY and SYGVKD. The CDR3 covers 13 residues. V lost 6 bases to trimming and J lost 5 bases, with 13 bases between them. The DNA for the CDR3 is TGTGCCATCAGGAAGGGCGAGGGGGAGACCCAGTACTTC. Its protein is CAIRKGEGETQYF.

The chain uses TRBV30 and TRBJ1-6; D ambiguous. This CDR3 comprises 11 residues. V dropped 2 bases and J dropped 7 bases, with 3 bases sitting between them. Germline V gene lookup returns CDR1 GTSNPN and CDR2 SVGIG (reference sequence). CDR3 sequence: CAWSRNSPLHF. CDR3 coding DNA: TGTGCCTGGAGTAGGAATTCACCCCTCCACTTT.

The V call is TRBV7-8, the J call TRBJ2-2; D is perhaps TRBD1 or TRBD2 (5 bases each). Germline loops: CDR1 SGHVS, CDR2 FQNEAQ. CDR3 size: 15 residues. V shed 4 bases and J shed 4 bases, with 13 bases lying between them. CDR3 DNA: TGTGCCAGCAGCTCTAGGGGACGGAGCACCGGGGAGCTGTTTTTT. Encoded protein: CASSSRGRSTGELFF.